This T cell receptor (beta chain) was captured in a study of Ad26.COV2.S vaccination and SARS-CoV-2 variants. This clone was counted a single time. The CDR3 loop spans 14 amino acids. Germline V gene lookup returns CDR1 SGHTA and CDR2 FQGNSA. The V end was cut by 2 bases, the J end by 5 bases, with 12 bases between. Treatment defined: 15 to 20 received Ad26.COV2.S at low or high dose, single or two shots; about 5 received placebo; per-sample allocation not given. Samples came from day 63 after the first vaccine or placebo injection. The assay was immunoSEQ multiplex PCR, and TCRdb's table has in-frame clones only and misses some. The table shows 430,000 or so clones, with approximately 90% occurring only once.

The chain carries TRBV7-2 and TRBJ2-5; D may be TRBD2 (6 bases). This receptor was obtained from a person between 18 and 59 years old who received the Ad26.COV2.S COVID-19 vaccine or a placebo. Sequences were derived from peripheral blood, sampled in a trial of Ad26.COV2.S vaccine versus placebo. CDR3 DNA: TGTGCCAGCAGCTTAAAACGGGAGAACGAGACCCAGTACTTC. This encodes CASSLKRENETQYF.